The rows below give T cell receptor beta chains drawn from one sample of a study of T cell repertoires in cytomegalovirus infection. TCRdb processed the reads anew with MiXCR; each CDR3 protein has one entry. The data contain a few hundred thousand distinct CDR3 sequences, about 39% of them singletons. Their cognate antigens are unknown. Sequences were derived from cultured PBMCs, sampled from culture after CMV antigen stimulation. The origin of the receptors is a human donor in good health (CMV status not recorded). Some clones in this sample may be carry-over from other donors' samples. Both conserved end residues are trimmed from each CDR3.

TRBJ2-1,TRBV6-1,ASSGQGSLNEQF
TRBJ2-4,TRBV12-3/TRBV12-4,ASSLTGGIQY
TRBJ2-7,TRBV10-3,AISEAGPSGEQY
TRBJ1-2,TRBV4-1,ASSQETGPFNGYT
TRBJ2-5,TRBV7-8,ASSLGLAGGLGETQY
TRBJ1-4,TRBV11-2,ASSSVRGTNEKLF
TRBJ2-7,TRBV6-5,ASSYMGDSAYEQY
TRBJ2-2,TRBV7-2,ASSLRIPNTGELF
TRBJ2-5,TRBV6-2/TRBV6-3,ASSYSKGYRDREGETQY
TRBJ2-1,TRBV2,ASRGHLQF
TRBJ1-2,TRBV6-5,ASSYGDRASGYT
TRBJ2-7,TRBV28,ASSLRVPREQY
TRBJ2-4,TRBV28,ASSLEIVGGISDIQY
TRBJ2-1,TRBV6-2/TRBV6-3,ASSYAVGRAGNEQF
TRBJ2-7,TRBV18,ASSRGGGADEQY
TRBJ1-4,TRBV7-2,ASSFSSTNEKLF
TRBJ1-5,TRBV28,ASSSMDSFDQPQH
TRBJ2-7,TRBV6-5,ASSQTVYYEQY
TRBJ2-1,TRBV6-2/TRBV6-3,ASRGNAIEQF
TRBJ1-5,TRBV7-2,ASSLGVYSNQPQH
TRBJ2-7,TRBV7-6,ASTGGAGEQY
TRBJ2-1,TRBV20-1,SATPGLADQEQF
TRBJ2-7,TRBV20-1,SARELTSGGYEQY